Detailed here is one T cell receptor (beta chain). Profiling relied on immunoSEQ multiplex PCR, and the TCRdb table lists in-frame clones only, not all of them. This sample has approximately 270,000 clones, with about 91% found just once. The data were taken from a study of blood T cell repertoires in COVID-19. Study details: T cells, B-cell-depleted T cells, or PBMCs supplied cDNA or gDNA.

This sequence was found in a woman under 40 with COVID-19, enrolled during active disease. The sequencing input was peripheral blood.

The CDR3 reads CASSFPSSYNEQFF. CDR3 DNA: TGTGCCAGCAGCTTTCCCAGCTCCTACAATGAGCAGTTCTTC. This chain joins TRBV5-8 and TRBJ2-1, with unresolved D. The V end lost 2 bases, the J end lost 0 bases, and 6 bases lay between the germline ends. The germline V gene has CDR1 SGHTS and CDR2 YDEGEE. The CDR3 is made up of 14 amino acids.